This T cell receptor (beta chain) derives from a study of response to subunit inactivated influenza vaccine. Whole-study results and caveats: Each seasonal influenza vaccination recruits few new T cells, the authors suggested.

With V trimmed by 6 bases and J by 0 bases, 8 bases remained unmatched. This CDR3 spans 17 amino acids. The germline V gene has CDR1 SQVTM and CDR2 ANQGSEA. This clonotype was found a few times. The antigen is not known. TCRdb re-analysed the RT-PCR reads in MiXCR, keeping a single row per CDR3 protein. The sample has 500,000 or so distinct CDR3 sequences; about 15% are singletons. The chain joins TRBV29-1 to TRBJ2-2, with 12 nucleotides matching TRBD2. The TCR originated in a man aged 50-75 years who received an inactivated influenza vaccine. The sequenced sample was CD4+ T cells sorted from PBMCs, obtained about 23 months after vaccination. CDR3 region: CSVDRLAGAPNTGELFF. CDR3 DNA: TGCAGCGTAGACAGACTAGCGGGGGCCCCGAACACCGGGGAGCTGTTTTTT.